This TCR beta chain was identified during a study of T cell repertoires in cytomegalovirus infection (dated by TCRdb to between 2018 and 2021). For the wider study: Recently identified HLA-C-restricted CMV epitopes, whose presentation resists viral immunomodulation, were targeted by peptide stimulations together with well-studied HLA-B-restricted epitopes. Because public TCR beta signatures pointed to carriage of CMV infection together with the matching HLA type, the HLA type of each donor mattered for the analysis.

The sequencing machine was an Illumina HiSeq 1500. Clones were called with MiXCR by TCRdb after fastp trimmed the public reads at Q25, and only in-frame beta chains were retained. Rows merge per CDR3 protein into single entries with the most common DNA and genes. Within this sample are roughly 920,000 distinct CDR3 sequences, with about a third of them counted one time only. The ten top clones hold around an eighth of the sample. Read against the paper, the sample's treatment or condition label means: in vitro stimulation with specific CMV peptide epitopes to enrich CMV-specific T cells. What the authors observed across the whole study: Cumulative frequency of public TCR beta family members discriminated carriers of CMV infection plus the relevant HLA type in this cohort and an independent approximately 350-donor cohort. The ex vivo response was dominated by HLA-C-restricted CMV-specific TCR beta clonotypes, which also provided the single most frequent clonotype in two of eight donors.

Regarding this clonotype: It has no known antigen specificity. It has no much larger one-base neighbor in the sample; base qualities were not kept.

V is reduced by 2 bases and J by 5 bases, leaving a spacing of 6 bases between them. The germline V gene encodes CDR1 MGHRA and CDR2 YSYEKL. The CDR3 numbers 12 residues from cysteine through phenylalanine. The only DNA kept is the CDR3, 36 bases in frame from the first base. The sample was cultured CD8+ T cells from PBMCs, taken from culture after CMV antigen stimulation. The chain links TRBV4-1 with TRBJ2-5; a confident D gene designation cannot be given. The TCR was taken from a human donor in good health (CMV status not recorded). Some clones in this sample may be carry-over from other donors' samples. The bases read TGCGCCAGCAGCCAAAATAAGGAGACCCAGTACTTC. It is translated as CASSQNKETQYF.